Described below is a single T cell receptor beta chain sequence and its context. Its antigen is not known. TCRdb itself ran the 5' RACE reads through MiXCR, one entry per CDR3 protein. The sample lists over 400,000 distinct CDR3 sequences; roughly 27% were seen once. V lost 5 bases and J lost 8; bases outside the gene matches: 13. CDR3 length: 15 residues. CDR1 and CDR2 from the germline V gene are MNHEY and SVGEGT. This sample is part of a study of CD8 T cells in ankylosing spondylitis. Findings and caveats of the study: What appeared characteristic of ankylosing spondylitis blood was a TCR beta motif of eight highly homologous variants.

The origin of this receptor is a male donor with ankylosing spondylitis. Sequenced sample: blood, either unsorted or a sorted T cell fraction (not recorded which). This sequence joins TRBV6-2 or TRBV6-3 and TRBJ1-2; 8 positions agree with TRBD1. For the CDR3, the DNA is TGTGCCAGCAGTCAGAGGCGGACAGGGATTGACGGCTACACCTTC. As protein: CASSQRRTGIDGYTF.